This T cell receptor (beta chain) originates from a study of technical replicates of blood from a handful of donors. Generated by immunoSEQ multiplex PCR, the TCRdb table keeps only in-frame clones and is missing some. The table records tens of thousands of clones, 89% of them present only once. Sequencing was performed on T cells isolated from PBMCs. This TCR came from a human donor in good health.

The CDR3 DNA reads TGCGCCAGCAGCCAAGATAGGCAGCGGGAGTGGAATGAGCAGTTCTTC. The encoded protein is CASSQDRQREWNEQFF. This chain links TRBV4-1 with TRBJ2-1, with 8 positions matching TRBD2. The CDR3 runs 16 residues. In germline, CDR1 is MGHRA, CDR2 YSYEKL. Trimming at V came to 0 bases and at J to 7 bases, leaving 8 bases not matched to a gene.